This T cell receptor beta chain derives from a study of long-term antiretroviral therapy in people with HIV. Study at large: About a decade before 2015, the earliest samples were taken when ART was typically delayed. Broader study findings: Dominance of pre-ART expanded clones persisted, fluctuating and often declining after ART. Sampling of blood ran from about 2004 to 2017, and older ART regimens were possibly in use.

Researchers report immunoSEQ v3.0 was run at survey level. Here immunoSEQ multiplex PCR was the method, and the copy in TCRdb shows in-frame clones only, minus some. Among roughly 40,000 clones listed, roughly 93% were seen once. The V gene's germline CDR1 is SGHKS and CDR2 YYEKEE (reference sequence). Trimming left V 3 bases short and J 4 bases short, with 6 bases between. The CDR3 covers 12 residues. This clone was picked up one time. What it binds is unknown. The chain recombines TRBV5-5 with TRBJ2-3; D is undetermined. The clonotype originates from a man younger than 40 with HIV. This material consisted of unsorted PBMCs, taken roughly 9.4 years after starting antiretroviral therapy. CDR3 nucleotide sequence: TGTGCCAGCAGCTCATATTCAGATACGCAGTATTTT. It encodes CASSSYSDTQYF.